Listed here are 20 T cell receptor beta chains from one sample, sequenced in a study of cytotoxic CD8 clonotypes in ibrutinib-treated CLL. Method: immunoSEQ multiplex PCR; TCRdb's copy keeps in-frame clones and lacks some. The sample yields about 300,000 clones, 65% to 85% seen once. The sequenced sample was PBMCs, obtained at disease progression, from a patient treated with ibrutinib. Source of these receptors: a human donor with chronic lymphocytic leukemia.

The chain couples TRBV14 to TRBJ2-3; D perhaps matches TRBD1 (6 bases). The CDR3 extends over 15 amino acids. The germline V gene has CDR1 SGHDN and CDR2 FVKESK. Trimming pared 4 bases from V and 1 base from J, leaving 12 bases between. The DNA of the CDR3 is TGTGCCAGCAGCCGGACAGCCGGACGCACAGATACGCAGTATTTT. Residues: CASSRTAGRTDTQYF.

The chain links TRBV11-2 to TRBJ2-1, with D possibly being TRBD1 or TRBD2 (6 bases each). CDR3 length: 16 residues. The germline V gene encodes CDR1 SGHAT and CDR2 FQNNGV. Trimming pared 0 bases from V and 7 bases from J, leaving 16 bases between. The CDR3 spells CASSLDLRGLRNEQFF. The DNA for the CDR3 is TGTGCCAGCAGCTTAGATTTACGGGGGCTTCGGAATGAGCAGTTCTTC.

The gene calls are TRBV4-1 and TRBJ1-2; no definite D call. CDR1 is MGHRA, CDR2 YSYEKL, per germline. CDR3 size: 15 residues. The ends were cut back, 3 bases at V and 4 bases at J, with 15 bases in the middle. The CDR3 region is CASSHEPGTLYGYTF. The CDR3, as DNA: TGCGCCAGCAGCCACGAACCGGGCACCCTCTATGGCTACACCTTC.

Turning to this clone: The junction and the germline gene differ at one end; a read error may be behind it. The sample carries other DNA sequences with the same CDR3. The V call is TRBV5-4, the J call TRBJ2-2; 8 bases agree with TRBD1. Germline assignment: CDR1 SGHNT and CDR2 YYREEE (reference sequence). This CDR3 contains 16 residues. The CDR3, as DNA: TGTGCCAGCAGCGATAATACTAACAGGGGGACCGGGGAACTGTTTTTT. Its translation is CASSDNTNRGTGELFF.

The V gene is TRBV27, the J gene TRBJ1-5, with a tentative D call TRBD1 (6 bases). V was shortened by 6 bases and J by 7 bases, with 25 bases between the two germline ends. CDR1 is MNHEY, CDR2 SMNVEV, per germline (reference sequence). The CDR3 has 17 amino acids. CDR3 in amino acids: CASRPIGGQGVRQPQHF. The CDR3 coding sequence is TGTGCCAGCAGACCTATTGGGGGGCAAGGGGTTCGGCAGCCCCAGCATTTT.

J is TRBJ2-7 and V is TRBV27, with TRBD2 identical over 7 bases. The germline V gene encodes CDR1 MNHEY and CDR2 SMNVEV (reference sequence). CDR3 length equals 16 residues. Trimming took 6 bases from V and 4 from J; bases not matched to a gene: 15. Here the CDR3 reads CASRTEAGAKQYEQYF. CDR3 nucleotides: TGTGCCAGCAGGACGGAGGCGGGAGCGAAACAATACGAGCAGTACTTC.

The chain employs TRBV29-1 and TRBJ1-4, with D perhaps matching TRBD1 (5 bases). Between the trimmed V and J ends, which lost 6 bases and 0 bases, there was a span of 11 bases. Germline V gene data show CDR1 as SQVTM and CDR2 as ANQGSEA. The CDR3 has 14 residues. The CDR3 DNA reads as TGCAGCGTCGAGGACACCGCAACTAATGAAAAACTGTTTTTT. Its protein product is CSVEDTATNEKLFF.

The V and J genes are TRBV5-1 and TRBJ2-2; 11 nucleotides match TRBD2. From germline, CDR1 is SGHRS and CDR2 YFSETQ. The junction had 8 bases not matched to a gene; V was cut back by 0 bases and J by 1 base. This CDR3 has 19 amino acids. CDR3: CASSLDYGTSGWNTGELFF. Written as DNA, the CDR3 is TGCGCCAGCAGCTTGGATTACGGGACTAGCGGATGGAACACCGGGGAGCTGTTTTTT. The variable domain in full, with the rest retrieved from reference TRBV5-1 and TRBJ2-2, is KAGVTQTPRYLIKTRGQQVTLSCSPISGHRSVSWYQQTPGQGLQFLFEYFSETQRNKGNFPGRFSGRQFSNSRSEMNVSTLELGDSALYLCASSLDYGTSGWNTGELFFGEGSRLTVL.

This sequence joins TRBV27 and TRBJ2-5; 9 bases align to TRBD2. Germline CDR1 MNHEY, CDR2 SMNVEV (reference sequence). CDR3 length: 17 amino acids. The ends lost 6 bases at V and 5 bases at J; junction bases unmatched: 16. CDR3 bases: TGTGCCAGCAGCAAACGGGGTAGCGGGAGTTTACGGGAGACCCAGTACTTC. Protein: CASSKRGSGSLRETQYF.

This sequence joins TRBV6-1 and TRBJ2-7; D might be TRBD1 (5 bases). The length of the CDR3 is 11 residues. Per the germline V gene, CDR1 is MNHNS and CDR2 is SASEGT. Deletions cut 5 bases from V and 6 bases from J, with 8 bases between. In DNA form, the CDR3 reads TGTGCCAGCAGTCCAGGGTTCGAGCAGTACTTC. It translates to CASSPGFEQYF.

The chain combines TRBV5-6 with TRBJ2-1; the match to TRBD2 covers 13 bases. This CDR3 region has 13 residues. V trimming: 3 bases; J trimming: 10 bases; junction bases outside the gene matches: 1. Per the germline V gene, CDR1 is SGHDT and CDR2 is YYEEEE. CDR3 sequence (DNA): TGTGCCAGCAGCTGGGGACTAGCGGGGGAGCAGTTCTTC. Encoded protein: CASSWGLAGEQFF.

The rearrangement links TRBV4-1 to TRBJ2-7; D is unresolved. The CDR3 sequence is 15 residues long. Per the germline V gene, CDR1 is MGHRA and CDR2 is YSYEKL. The V end was cut by 0 bases, the J end by 3 bases, with 12 bases between. The CDR3 loop reads CASSQERFRSYEQYF. The DNA of the CDR3 is TGCGCCAGCAGCCAAGAGAGGTTCAGGAGCTACGAGCAGTACTTC.

The J gene is TRBJ2-7, the V gene TRBV29-1; D is unclear. This CDR3 is built from 12 residues. Trimming pared 6 bases from V and 7 bases from J, leaving 16 bases between. Germline CDR1 SQVTM, CDR2 ANQGSEA. In DNA form, the CDR3 reads TGCAGCGTCCAAACGGCTGTCGGGGAGCAGTACTTC. Protein product: CSVQTAVGEQYF.

This chain links TRBV27 with TRBJ2-7, with 9 bases aligning to TRBD1. The CDR3 totals 14 residues. Germline V gene data show CDR1 as MNHEY and CDR2 as SMNVEV (reference sequence). The V and J ends lost 5 bases and 3 bases, in that order; junction bases with no gene match: 5. CDR3 nucleotide sequence: TGTGCCAGCAGTCCGTCGGACAGGGGCTACGAGCAGTACTTC. Its protein product is CASSPSDRGYEQYF.

The V call is TRBV7-8, the J call TRBJ2-3, with 8 bases identical to TRBD2. Germline V gene sequence: CDR1 SGHVS, CDR2 FQNEAQ. The CDR3 length is 14 residues. V lost 3 bases to trimming and J lost 7 bases; unmatched junction nucleotides: 6. The CDR3 loop reads CASSFERETNTQYF. The DNA for the CDR3 is TGTGCCAGCAGCTTTGAGCGGGAGACGAATACGCAGTATTTT.

This clone was found a few times. The sample contains more than one DNA sequence encoding this CDR3. The rearrangement joins TRBV29-1 to TRBJ1-2, with 7 nucleotides matching TRBD1. V lost 5 bases to trimming and J lost 6 bases; unmatched junction nucleotides: 6. The CDR3 loop spans 12 amino acids. Germline-derived CDR1 and CDR2 are SQVTM and ANQGSEA. CDR3 DNA sequence: TGCAGCGTTCGCGACAGGGTCAATGGCTACACCTTC. This gives the protein CSVRDRVNGYTF.

There are a few counts of this clone. The chain couples TRBV4-1 to TRBJ2-2, with D perhaps assigned TRBD1 or TRBD2 (5 bases each). Between the trimmed V and J ends, which lost 4 bases and 3 bases, there was a span of 12 bases. This CDR3 has 15 residues. CDR1 and CDR2 (germline): MGHRA, YSYEKL. The CDR3 sequence is CASSPLARDTGELFF. The CDR3 DNA reads TGCGCCAGCAGCCCCCTAGCCAGGGACACCGGGGAGCTGTTTTTT.

The chain combines TRBV28 with TRBJ2-7; 10 bases align to TRBD2. CDR1 and CDR2 from the germline V gene are MDHEN and SYDVKM. This CDR3 is built from 15 residues. The V gene end was trimmed by 3 bases and the J gene end by 4 bases; junction bases not matched to a gene: 6. This chain's CDR3 is CASSLSGRARYEQYF. CDR3 sequence (DNA): TGTGCCAGCAGTTTGAGCGGGAGGGCCAGGTACGAGCAGTACTTC.

Here the CDR3 reads CASTNTGMREQYF. The CDR3 coding sequence is TGTGCCAGCACAAATACAGGGATGAGAGAGCAGTACTTC. J is TRBJ2-7 and V is TRBV27, with D maybe TRBD1 (6 bases). The CDR3 sequence is 13 residues long. Trimming took off 7 bases at V and 7 bases at J, with 17 bases between the two ends. Germline lookup yields CDR1 MNHEY and CDR2 SMNVEV (reference sequence).

The chain joins TRBV11-2 to TRBJ1-2, with unresolved D. Germline V lookup: CDR1 SGHAT, CDR2 FQNNGV. The CDR3 spans 14 residues. Trimming took 3 bases from V and 2 from J, leaving 10 bases between them. The CDR3 DNA sequence: TGTGCCAGCAGCTTCACCCCGGACAACTATGGCTACACCTTC. Translating gives CASSFTPDNYGYTF. Full variable domain (remainder filled in from reference TRBV11-2 and TRBJ1-2): EAGVAQSPRYKIIEKRQSVAFWCNPISGHATLYWYQQILGQGPKLLIQFQNNGVVDDSQLPKDRFSAERLKGVDSTLKIQPAKLEDSAVYLCASSFTPDNYGYTFGSGTRLTVV.